This T cell receptor (beta chain) was observed in a study of early T cells in non-severe SARS-CoV-2 infection. Study-level information: Unsorted whole blood bulk RNA was sequenced, with unpaired chains. Study-level results: Reliance on VDJdb matching favored anti-spike CD8 responses; private and CD4 specificities were missed.

In its sample, this clonotype was seen a few times. The antigen is undetermined. The CDR3 sequence is 12 residues long. Trimming shortened V by 5 bases and J by 10 bases, and 9 bases separated the two germline ends. Germline CDR1 is SEHNR and CDR2 is FQNEAQ (reference sequence). Unique molecular identifiers (one per individual cDNA molecule) were attached. From the 5' RACE reads, TCRdb called clonotypes with MiXCR, one entry per CDR3 protein. The data show about 60,000 distinct CDR3 sequences, about 12% seen once. The specimen was whole blood. The source of this sequence is an adult who was a healthcare worker with PCR-confirmed SARS-CoV-2 infection or an uninfected control (not recorded which). V usage is TRBV7-9 and J usage is TRBJ1-6; no clear D. The CDR3 bases are TGTGCCAGCAGCCCCCAAGAGTCACCCCTCCACTTT. Its protein product is CASSPQESPLHF.